The rows below give T cell receptor beta chains drawn from one sample of a study of CD8 T cells in Susac syndrome. TCRdb independently ran MiXCR on the immunoSEQ multiplex PCR reads; one entry per CDR3 protein. The data show approximately 100,000 distinct CDR3 sequences, under 95% seen once. The sequenced sample consisted of CD8+ T cells from PBMCs. The receptor source for this set is a human donor in good health. Both conserved end residues are part of each CDR3. The order of the fields is D gene, clone size, V gene, J gene, CDR3 DNA, CDR3 protein. A D gene is named only where the DNA matches it firmly. Clone size is given for some rows only: seen once, a few or many times, or a class if the clone is expanded.

>NA|NA|TRBV19|TRBJ1-1
TGTGCCAGTAGTACCGCGACAGTAACCAACACTGAAGCTTTCTTT
CASSTATVTNTEAFF
>NA|few|TRBV21-1|TRBJ2-7
TGTGCCAGCAGCATCCCCTGGACAGAGTACGAGCAGTACTTC
CASSIPWTEYEQYF
>NA|NA|TRBV14|TRBJ1-6
TGTGCCAGCAGGCTGGAGGGGGTCAATTCACCCCTCCACTTT
CASRLEGVNSPLHF
>NA|NA|TRBV2|TRBJ2-7
TGTGCCAGCAATTTCAACTCTGGCGAGCAGTACTTC
CASNFNSGEQYF
>NA|NA|TRBV10-3|TRBJ2-1
TGTGCCATCAGTGACCTAGGACTGTACAATGAGCAGTTCTTC
CAISDLGLYNEQFF
>TRBD1|NA|TRBV6-5|TRBJ2-2
TGTGCCAGCAGTTATATGTCGACAGGGCTCTCCGGGGAGCTGTTTTTT
CASSYMSTGLSGELFF
>TRBD2|NA|TRBV5-1|TRBJ2-4
TGCGCCAGCAGCTCCCGACCGACTAGCGGGGAGGCATTAGCCAAAAACATTCAGTACTTC
CASSSRPTSGEALAKNIQYF
>TRBD2|NA|TRBV4-3|TRBJ2-7
TGCGCCAGCAGCCAAGGTTCGGTCGGGGAGGGCGAGCAGTACTTC
CASSQGSVGEGEQYF
>NA|NA|TRBV2|TRBJ2-5
TGTGCCAGCAGTAGAGCAGAGACCCAGTACTTC
CASSRAETQYF
>NA|NA|TRBV20-1|TRBJ2-1
TGCAGTGCTAGACCCCAAAGCCACCCACAATACAATGAGCAGTTCTTC
CSARPQSHPQYNEQFF
>TRBD2|NA|TRBV7-9|TRBJ2-1
TGTGCCAGCAGCCCCGGGAGGGGGGGGGCCCCCATCTACAATGAGCAGTTCTTC
CASSPGRGGAPIYNEQFF
>NA|NA|TRBV30|TRBJ1-1
TGTGCCTGGAGCTACACAGGACCCAACACTGAAGCTTTCTTT
CAWSYTGPNTEAFF
>TRBD1|NA|TRBV6-1|TRBJ1-1
TGTGCCAGCAGTGTCGGACAGGGGGCACGAGACACTGAAGCTTTCTTT
CASSVGQGARDTEAFF
>TRBD2|NA|TRBV7-3|TRBJ2-1
TGTGCCAGCAGAGGTCTAAGACTAGCGGGAACCCCCTCCTACAATGAGCAGTTCTTC
CASRGLRLAGTPSYNEQFF
>TRBD1|NA|TRBV6-1|TRBJ2-5
TGTGCCAGCATTAGAGGACAGGGCGGGGAGACCCAGTACTTC
CASIRGQGGETQYF
>TRBD1|NA|TRBV13|TRBJ2-7
TGTGCCAGCAGCCTTCGCAACAGGGGTAGCGAGCAGTACTTC
CASSLRNRGSEQYF
>NA|NA|TRBV25-1|TRBJ2-7
TGTGCCAGCACTGAGGGCTCCTACGAGCAGTACTTC
CASTEGSYEQYF
>TRBD2|NA|TRBV3-1|TRBJ2-1
TGTGCCAGCAGCCTCCTAGCGGGGGTGAACAATGAGCAGTTCTTC
CASSLLAGVNNEQFF
>TRBD2|NA|TRBV7-2|TRBJ2-1
TGTGCCAGCAGCTTATCGGCTAGCGGGATCTACAATGAGCAGTTCTTC
CASSLSASGIYNEQFF
>TRBD1|once|TRBV9|TRBJ2-2
TGTGCCAGCAGCATTATACAGGGGACCGGGGAGCTGTTTTTT
CASSIIQGTGELFF
>TRBD1|NA|TRBV12-3/TRBV12-4|TRBJ1-5
TGTGCCAGCAGTTTGCTCGGACAGGGACTAAATCAGCCCCAGCATTTT
CASSLLGQGLNQPQHF
>TRBD1|NA|TRBV18|TRBJ1-5
TGTGCCAGCTCACCTGAGGGACAGGGGATAAGTCCCCAGCATTTT
CASSPEGQGISPQHF
>NA|NA|TRBV7-9|TRBJ1-4
TGTGCCAGCAGCTTAGATGGAGGGACTCCGGGAAAACTGTTTTTT
CASSLDGGTPGKLFF
>NA|NA|TRBV13|TRBJ1-2
TGTGCCAGCAGCCCGCGGGGCAGGGACTATGGCTACACCTTC
CASSPRGRDYGYTF
>NA|once|TRBV6-1|TRBJ1-2
TGTGCCAGCAGTGAAACAGTTTACTATGGCTACACCTTC
CASSETVYYGYTF
>NA|NA|TRBV18|TRBJ2-7
TGTGCCAGCTCACTAAAGGGCAGGGGAAACGAGCAGTACTTC
CASSLKGRGNEQYF
>NA|once|TRBV12-3/TRBV12-4|TRBJ2-6
TGTGCCAGCACCCCAGTGGGGGGCCTCTGGGCCAACGTCCTGACTTTC
CASTPVGGLWANVLTF
>NA|NA|TRBV7-2|TRBJ2-5
TGTGCCAGCGTTCAGAGGGGCCAAGAGACCCAGTACTTC
CASVQRGQETQYF
>TRBD2|few|TRBV6-1|TRBJ2-5
TGTGCCAGCAGTCCCTTTGATAGTCTAGCGGTTCAAGAGACCCAGTACTTC
CASSPFDSLAVQETQYF
>NA|NA|TRBV23-1|TRBJ2-7
TGCGCCAGCCCCCAGGCCCATTGCCGAACGGGGGTCGGCTACGAGCAGTACTTC
CASPQAHCRTGVGYEQYF
>TRBD1|NA|TRBV20-1|TRBJ1-5
TGCAGTGGGACGAGACAGGGCGGCAATCAGCCCCAGCATTTT
CSGTRQGGNQPQHF
>NA|once|TRBV29-1|TRBJ2-5
TGCAGCGTTGTACGGGACACAAGTCAAGAGACCCAGTACTTC
CSVVRDTSQETQYF
>TRBD1|NA|TRBV19|TRBJ2-7
TGTGCCAGTAGTACCGCGGGACAGGCATTGGGATTCGAGCAGTACTTC
CASSTAGQALGFEQYF
>NA|NA|TRBV7-2|TRBJ1-6
TGTGCCAGCAGCTTAGACAGCAGGGTTAATTCACCCCTCCACTTT
CASSLDSRVNSPLHF
>TRBD2|NA|TRBV20-1|TRBJ2-1
TGCAGTGCTAGGAAAGCGGGAGGGCCTTACAATGAGCAGTTCTTC
CSARKAGGPYNEQFF